This T cell receptor (beta chain) emerged from a study of T cells in Graves' hyperthyroidism and ophthalmopathy. Template material for amplifying TCR beta CDR3 regions consisted of RNA transcripts. HTBI primers were the set used in a first-round RT-PCR of the TCR CDR3. A single record per CDR3 protein comes from TCRdb applying MiXCR to the multiplex PCR reads. Among 350,000 to 500,000 distinct CDR3 sequences listed, about 13% were seen once. Stable hyperthyroidism: no ophthalmopathy progression over 18 months of follow-up. Newly diagnosed patients aged 18 to 65 had hyperthyroidism of under 2 months' duration. A remark on this clonotype: What it binds is not known.

Study results and caveats: Separating ophthalmopathy from stable hyperthyroidism was achieved by a 13 V-J model.

This CDR3 is 15 amino acids long. CDR1 and CDR2 from the germline V gene are SGHAT and FQNNGV. The V and J ends lost 6 bases and 4 bases, in that order; junction bases with no gene match: 6. The chain recombines TRBV11-2 with TRBJ2-3; 11 bases line up with TRBD1. Sequenced material: blood. The clonotype was recovered from a young woman with Graves' hyperthyroidism. The CDR3 region has the DNA TGTGCCAGCAGTCCCGGGACAGGGGGGGCAGATACGCAGTATTTT. Translated, it gives CASSPGTGGADTQYF. Full variable domain (outside the CDR3, taken from reference TRBV11-2 and TRBJ2-3): EAGVAQSPRYKIIEKRQSVAFWCNPISGHATLYWYQQILGQGPKLLIQFQNNGVVDDSQLPKDRFSAERLKGVDSTLKIQPAKLEDSAVYLCASSPGTGGADTQYFGPGTRLTVL.